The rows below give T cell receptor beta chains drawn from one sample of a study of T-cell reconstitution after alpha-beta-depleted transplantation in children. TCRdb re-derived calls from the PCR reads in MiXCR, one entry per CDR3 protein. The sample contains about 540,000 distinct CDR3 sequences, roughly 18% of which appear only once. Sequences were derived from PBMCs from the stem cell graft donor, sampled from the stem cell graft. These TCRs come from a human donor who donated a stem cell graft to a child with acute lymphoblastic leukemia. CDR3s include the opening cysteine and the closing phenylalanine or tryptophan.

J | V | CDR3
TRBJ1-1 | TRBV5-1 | CASSLRQGAEGAFF
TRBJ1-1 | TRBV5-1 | CASSWIYRGPTEAFF
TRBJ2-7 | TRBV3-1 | CASSPPGQGFHEQYF
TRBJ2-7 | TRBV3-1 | CASSGTSGRQYF
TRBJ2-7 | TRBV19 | CASSMTGSSYEQYF
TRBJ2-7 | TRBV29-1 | CSVLHGGSSYEQYF
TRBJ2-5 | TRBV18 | CASSRSRATQETQYF
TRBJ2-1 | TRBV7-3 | CASSLTLTGAYNEQFF
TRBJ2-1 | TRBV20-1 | CSANPDVGNEQFF
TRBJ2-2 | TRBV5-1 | CASSFKAGSLTGELFF